These 5 T cell receptor beta chains share one sample of origin, sequenced in a study of type 1 and type 2 diabetes patients. The PCR template was genomic DNA. Multiplex PCR with 30 forward and 13 reverse primers amplified the TCR beta CDR3. TCRdb itself ran the multiplex PCR reads through MiXCR, one entry per CDR3 protein. The sample includes about 250,000 distinct CDR3 sequences, roughly 44% of them seen just once. The sequencing input was peripheral blood mononuclear cells (PBMCs). The receptors here all came from a man in his late teens or twenties with type 2 diabetes.

The chain is built from TRBV7-6 and TRBJ2-1; D gene unclear. The V end lost 1 base, the J end lost 5 bases, and 12 bases lay between the germline ends. The CDR3 loop spans 15 amino acids. Germline V CDR1 and CDR2: SGHVS, FNYEAQ. The CDR3 loop reads CASSLVGSWDNEQFF. The CDR3 DNA is TGTGCCAGCAGCTTAGTCGGGTCATGGGACAATGAGCAGTTCTTC.

The chain is built from TRBV10-2 and TRBJ2-2, with 11 bases identical to TRBD1. Per germline, CDR1 WSHSY and CDR2 SAAADI. This CDR3 region has 18 residues. The V segment lost 1 base and the J segment 3 bases; nucleotides outside the gene matches: 7. CDR3 residues: CASSEFYRTGGDTGELFF. CDR3 sequence (DNA): TGCGCCAGCAGTGAGTTTTACCGGACAGGGGGCGACACCGGGGAGCTGTTTTTT.

The rearrangement joins TRBV25-1 to TRBJ2-5; D is undetermined. Gene TRBJ2-1 matches the end of the DNA better, so the J call may be wrong. The germline gives CDR1 MGHDK, CDR2 SYGVNS. This CDR3 has 14 residues. CDR3 amino acids: CASSEYKTGNEQFF. The DNA of the CDR3 is TGTGCCAGCAGTGAATATAAAACTGGCAATGAGCAGTTCTTC.

This clonotype was seen a few times. The chain joins TRBV19 to TRBJ2-2; 10 nucleotides line up with TRBD2. Per germline, CDR1 LNHDA and CDR2 SQIVND (reference sequence). The CDR3 sequence is 18 residues long. Trimming at V came to 7 bases and at J to 0 bases, leaving 11 bases not matched to a gene. CDR3 DNA: TGTGCCAGTACCCTCAGACCAGCGGGGGGGCCGAACACCGGGGAGCTGTTTTTT. Translated, it gives CASTLRPAGGPNTGELFF.

This clonotype has a count of ten or more. The chain links TRBV2 to TRBJ2-2; D is possibly TRBD1 (6 bases). V was shortened by 2 bases and J by 6 bases, with 16 bases between the two germline ends. Germline V gene sequence: CDR1 SNHLY, CDR2 FYNNEI. The CDR3 extends over 16 amino acids. The CDR3 DNA is TGTGCCAGCAGTGAATGGGGTCAGGGGCAGGCCGGGGAGCTGTTTTTT. It specifies CASSEWGQGQAGELFF.